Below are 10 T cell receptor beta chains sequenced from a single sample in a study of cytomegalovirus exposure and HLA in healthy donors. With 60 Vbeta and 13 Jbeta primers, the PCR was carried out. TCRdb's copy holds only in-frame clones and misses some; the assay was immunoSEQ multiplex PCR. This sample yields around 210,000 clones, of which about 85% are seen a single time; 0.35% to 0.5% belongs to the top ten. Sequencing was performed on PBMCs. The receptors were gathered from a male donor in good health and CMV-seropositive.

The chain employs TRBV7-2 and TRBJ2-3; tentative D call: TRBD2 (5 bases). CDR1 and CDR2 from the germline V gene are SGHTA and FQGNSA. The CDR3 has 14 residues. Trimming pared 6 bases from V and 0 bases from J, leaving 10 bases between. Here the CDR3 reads CASRWRVSTDTQYF. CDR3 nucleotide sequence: TGTGCCAGCAGGTGGCGGGTTAGCACAGATACGCAGTATTTT. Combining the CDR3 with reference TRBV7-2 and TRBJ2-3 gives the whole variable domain GAGVSQSPSNKVTEKGKDVELRCDPISGHTALYWYRQSLGQGLEFLIYFQGNSAPDKSGLPSDRFSAERTGGSVSTLTIQRTQQEDSAVYLCASRWRVSTDTQYFGPGTRLTVL.

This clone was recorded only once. The CDR3 sequence: CASSKHPGAYEQYF. CDR3 nucleotide sequence: TGTGCCAGCAGCAAGCATCCAGGCGCCTACGAGCAGTACTTC. This rearrangement joins TRBV7-3 to TRBJ2-7; D remains unclear. Per the germline V gene, CDR1 is SGHTA and CDR2 is FQGTGA. Trimming removed 5 bases from V and 2 bases from J, with 13 bases in between. CDR3 length equals 14 residues. The full variable domain, completed using reference TRBV7-3 and TRBJ2-7, is GAGVSQTPSNKVTEKGKYVELRCDPISGHTALYWYRQSLGQGPEFLIYFQGTGAADDSGLPNDRFFAVRPEGSVSTLKIQRTERGDSAVYLCASSKHPGAYEQYFGPGTRLTVT.

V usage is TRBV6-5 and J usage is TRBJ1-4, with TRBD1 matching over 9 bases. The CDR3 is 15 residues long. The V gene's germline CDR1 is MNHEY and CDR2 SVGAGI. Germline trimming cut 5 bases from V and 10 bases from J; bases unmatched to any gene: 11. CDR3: CASSGGTGRFGKLFF. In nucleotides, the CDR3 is TGTGCCAGCAGTGGAGGGACAGGGAGGTTTGGAAAACTGTTTTTT.

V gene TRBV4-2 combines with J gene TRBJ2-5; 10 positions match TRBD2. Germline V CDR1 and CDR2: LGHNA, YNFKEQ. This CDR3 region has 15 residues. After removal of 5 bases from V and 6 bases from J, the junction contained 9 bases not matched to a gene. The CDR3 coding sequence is TGTGCCAGCAGCACCCCCGGGACTAGCGTGCAGACCCAGTACTTC. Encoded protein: CASSTPGTSVQTQYF.

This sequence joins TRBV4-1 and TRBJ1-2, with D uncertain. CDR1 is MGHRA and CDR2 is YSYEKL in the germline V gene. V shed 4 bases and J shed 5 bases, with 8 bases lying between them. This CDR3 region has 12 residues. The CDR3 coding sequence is TGCGCCAGCAGCCCCGGTCGGTATGGCTACACCTTC. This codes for CASSPGRYGYTF.

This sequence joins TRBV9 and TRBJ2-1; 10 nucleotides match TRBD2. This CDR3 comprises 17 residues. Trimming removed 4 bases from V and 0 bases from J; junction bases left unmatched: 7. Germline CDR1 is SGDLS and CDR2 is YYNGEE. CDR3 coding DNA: TGTGCCAGCAGCCCCTATAGCGGGAGGAGCTCCTACAATGAGCAGTTCTTC. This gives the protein CASSPYSGRSSYNEQFF.

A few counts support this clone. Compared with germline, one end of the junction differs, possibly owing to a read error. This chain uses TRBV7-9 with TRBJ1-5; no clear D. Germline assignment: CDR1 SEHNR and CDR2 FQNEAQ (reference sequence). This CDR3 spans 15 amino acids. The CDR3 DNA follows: TGTTCCAGCAGCGCCCAAGCGATAGATAATCAGCCCCAGCATTTT. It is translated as CSSSAQAIDNQPQHF.

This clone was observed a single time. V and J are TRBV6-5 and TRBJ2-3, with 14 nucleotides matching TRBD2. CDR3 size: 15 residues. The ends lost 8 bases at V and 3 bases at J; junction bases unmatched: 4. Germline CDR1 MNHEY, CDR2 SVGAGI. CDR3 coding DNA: TGTGCCAGCCGGAGGACTAGCGGGAGGACAGATACGCAGTATTTT. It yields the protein CASRRTSGRTDTQYF.

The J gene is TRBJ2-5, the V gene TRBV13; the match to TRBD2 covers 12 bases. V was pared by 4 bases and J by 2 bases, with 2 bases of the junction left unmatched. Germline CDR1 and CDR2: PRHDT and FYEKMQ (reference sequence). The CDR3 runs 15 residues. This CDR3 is CASSSTSGGQETQYF. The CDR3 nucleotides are TGTGCCAGCAGCTCAACTAGCGGGGGGCAAGAGACCCAGTACTTC.

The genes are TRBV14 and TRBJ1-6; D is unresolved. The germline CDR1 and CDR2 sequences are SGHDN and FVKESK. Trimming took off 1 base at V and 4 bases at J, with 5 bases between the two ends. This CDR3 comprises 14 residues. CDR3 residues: CASSQAGYNSPLHF. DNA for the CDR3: TGTGCCAGCAGCCAAGCAGGATATAATTCACCCCTCCACTTT.